The T cell receptor beta chain under discussion was sequenced for a study of T cell responses to AZD1222 COVID-19 vaccine. Overall study findings and caveats: Among the donors, most were white British and more were female, and clonal diversity was possibly underestimated. Seropositivity was recorded at baseline in only a handful of AZD1222 recipients. When two AZD1222 doses had been given, Spike-specific TCR breadth and depth rose. Repertoires were collected only later (after the peak T cell response had occurred).

As for this clone: Its antigen is as yet unknown.

TCRdb's table, derived via immunoSEQ multiplex PCR, lists solely in-frame clones and lacks some. The table shows around 200,000 clones, with around 90% occurring only once. CDR1 and CDR2 (germline): SGHVS, FQNEAQ. With 4 bases removed from V and 0 bases from J, the gap between germline ends came to 10 bases. This CDR3 spans 15 amino acids. Material: peripheral blood, obtained 28 days after the second AZD1222 dose. The receptor's source is an adult who received the AZD1222 COVID-19 vaccine. The chain couples TRBV7-8 to TRBJ1-5; D is ambiguous. This CDR3 reads CASSSYRDSNQPQHF. CDR3 nucleotides: TGTGCCAGCAGCTCCTATCGAGATAGCAATCAGCCCCAGCATTTT.